Listed here are 6 T cell receptor beta chains from one sample, sequenced in a study of shared clonotypes between healthy human individuals. Generated by immunoSEQ multiplex PCR, the TCRdb table keeps only in-frame clones and is missing some. The table lists over a million clones, about 74% of them singletons. Sequencing was done on a sample of memory CD4+ T cells sorted from blood. Noted subset: CD45RA-negative fraction. The source of these receptors is a man younger than 35 in good health.

The V call is TRBV6-5, the J call TRBJ2-1; D uncertain. Germline CDR1 and CDR2: MNHEY and SVGAGI. Between the trimmed V and J ends, which lost 2 bases and 7 bases, there was a span of 12 bases. This CDR3 comprises 14 residues. The CDR3 coding sequence is TGTGCCAGCAGTTACAAGTGGGATACTAATGAGCAGTTCTTC. Protein: CASSYKWDTNEQFF.

The chain recombines TRBV7-9 with TRBJ1-4; TRBD1 agrees at 8 bases. CDR3 length: 14 residues. Losses at the gene ends were 4 bases for V and 7 bases for J; bases not matched to a gene: 5. Germline CDR1 and CDR2: SEHNR and FQNEAQ (reference sequence). CDR3 nucleotides: TGTGCCAGCAGCTGGGACAGGCTTGGTGAAAAACTGTTTTTT. Translating it yields CASSWDRLGEKLFF. The variable domain in full, completed from reference TRBV7-9 and TRBJ1-4, reads DTGVSQNPRHKITKRGQNVTFRCDPISEHNRLYWYRQTLGQGPEFLTYFQNEAQLEKSRLLSDRFSAERPKGSFSTLEIQRTEQGDSAMYLCASSWDRLGEKLFFGSGTQLSVL.

This chain connects TRBV30 to TRBJ2-5; 7 nucleotides agree with TRBD2. Judging by the DNA end, TRBJ2-7 fits better; the J call may be wrong. CDR1 and CDR2 (germline): GTSNPN, SVGIG (reference sequence). This CDR3 spans 13 amino acids. The chain's CDR3 is CAWTGGAGYEQYF. The CDR3 DNA sequence: TGTGCCTGGACGGGGGGTGCGGGCTACGAGCAGTACTTC.

V is TRBV7-3 and J is TRBJ1-1; unclear D gene. V shed 4 bases and J shed 0 bases, with 9 bases lying between them. Germline assignment: CDR1 SGHTA and CDR2 FQGTGA. This CDR3 comprises 14 residues. DNA of the CDR3: TGTGCCAGCAGCTCGGGTCCGGTGAACACTGAAGCTTTCTTT. Its protein is CASSSGPVNTEAFF.

Only one count was recorded for this clone. The chain recombines TRBV6-5 with TRBJ2-2; 8 bases match TRBD1. The CDR3 runs to 13 residues. From germline, CDR1 is MNHEY and CDR2 SVGAGI. V shed 10 bases and J 5 bases; nucleotides not matched to a gene: 6. The CDR3 reads CATYRGWTGELFF. In DNA form, the CDR3 reads TGTGCCACCTACAGGGGGTGGACCGGGGAGCTGTTTTTT.

V is TRBV9 and J is TRBJ2-1; no definite D call. CDR3 length: 16 residues. Between the trimmed V and J ends, which lost 2 bases and 4 bases, there was a span of 16 bases. The germline V gene has CDR1 SGDLS and CDR2 YYNGEE. DNA for the CDR3: TGTGCCAGCAGCGTTACGGATGGATTCGGGTACAATGAGCAGTTCTTC. Its protein is CASSVTDGFGYNEQFF.